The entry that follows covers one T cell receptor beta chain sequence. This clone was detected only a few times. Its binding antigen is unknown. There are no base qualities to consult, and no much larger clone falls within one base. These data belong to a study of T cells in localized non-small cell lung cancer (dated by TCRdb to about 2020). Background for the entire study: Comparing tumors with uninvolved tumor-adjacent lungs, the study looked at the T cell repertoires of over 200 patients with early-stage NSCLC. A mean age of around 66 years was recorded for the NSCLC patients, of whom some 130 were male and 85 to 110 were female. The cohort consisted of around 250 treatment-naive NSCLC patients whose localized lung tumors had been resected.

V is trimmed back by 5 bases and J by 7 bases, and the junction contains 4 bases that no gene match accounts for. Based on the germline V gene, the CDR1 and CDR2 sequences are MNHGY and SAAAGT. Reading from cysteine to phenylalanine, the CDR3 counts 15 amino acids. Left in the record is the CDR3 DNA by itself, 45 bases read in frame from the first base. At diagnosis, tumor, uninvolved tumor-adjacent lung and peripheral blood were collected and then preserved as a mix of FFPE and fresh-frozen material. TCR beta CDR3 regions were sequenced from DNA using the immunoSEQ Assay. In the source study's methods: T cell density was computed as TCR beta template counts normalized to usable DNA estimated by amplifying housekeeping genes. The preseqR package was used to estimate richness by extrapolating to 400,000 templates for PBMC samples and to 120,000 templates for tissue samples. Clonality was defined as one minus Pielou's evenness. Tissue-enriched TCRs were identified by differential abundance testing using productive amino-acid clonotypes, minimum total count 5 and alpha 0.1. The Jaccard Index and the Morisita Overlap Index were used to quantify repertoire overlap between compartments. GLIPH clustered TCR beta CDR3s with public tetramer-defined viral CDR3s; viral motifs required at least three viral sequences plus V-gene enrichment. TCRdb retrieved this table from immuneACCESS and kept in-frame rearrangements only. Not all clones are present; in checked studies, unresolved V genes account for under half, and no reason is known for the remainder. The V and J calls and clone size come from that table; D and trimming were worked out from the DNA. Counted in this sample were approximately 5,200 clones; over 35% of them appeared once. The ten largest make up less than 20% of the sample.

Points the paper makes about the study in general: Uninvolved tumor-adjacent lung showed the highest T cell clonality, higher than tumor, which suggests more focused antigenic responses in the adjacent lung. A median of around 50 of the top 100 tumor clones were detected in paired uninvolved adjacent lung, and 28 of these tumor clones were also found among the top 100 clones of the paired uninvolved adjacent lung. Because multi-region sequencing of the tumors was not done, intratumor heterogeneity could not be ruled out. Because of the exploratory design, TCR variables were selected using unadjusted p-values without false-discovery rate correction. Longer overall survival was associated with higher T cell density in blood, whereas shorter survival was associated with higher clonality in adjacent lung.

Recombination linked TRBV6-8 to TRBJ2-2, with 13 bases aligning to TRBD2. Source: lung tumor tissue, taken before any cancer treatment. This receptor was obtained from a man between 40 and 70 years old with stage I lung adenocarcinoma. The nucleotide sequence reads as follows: TGTGCCAGCAGTGGACTAGCGGGGGAGAGCGGGGAGCTGTTTTTT. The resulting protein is CASSGLAGESGELFF.